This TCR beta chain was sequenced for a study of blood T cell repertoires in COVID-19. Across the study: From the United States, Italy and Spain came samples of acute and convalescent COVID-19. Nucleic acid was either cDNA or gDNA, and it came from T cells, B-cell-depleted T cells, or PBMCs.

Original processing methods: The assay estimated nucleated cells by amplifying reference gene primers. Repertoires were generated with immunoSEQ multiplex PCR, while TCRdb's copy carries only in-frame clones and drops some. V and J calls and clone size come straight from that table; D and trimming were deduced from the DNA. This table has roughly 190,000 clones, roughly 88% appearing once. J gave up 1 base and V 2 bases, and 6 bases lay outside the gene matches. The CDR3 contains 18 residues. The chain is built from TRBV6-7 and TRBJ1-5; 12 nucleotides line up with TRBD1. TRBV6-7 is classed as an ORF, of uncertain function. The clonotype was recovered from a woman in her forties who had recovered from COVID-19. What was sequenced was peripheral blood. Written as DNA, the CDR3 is TGTGCCAGCAGTTACCGGGACAGGGGGCATAGGAGCAATCAGCCCCAGCATTTT. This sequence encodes CASSYRDRGHRSNQPQHF.